These T cell receptor beta chains were read from a single sample in a study of follicular helper T cells after annual influenza vaccination. Profiled with immunoSEQ multiplex PCR; TCRdb holds only in-frame clones, not every one. The sample lists 3,500 to 5,500 clones, roughly four fifths occurring once. The starting material was CXCR5+ CD38- circulating T follicular helper cells from blood, obtained on the day of influenza vaccination. These receptors originate from an adult who received the influenza vaccine. Each CDR3 is given with its conserved first and last residue. D genes are given only for firm matches. Clone size is given for some rows only: seen once, a few or many times, or a class if the clone is expanded.

d_call | cdr3_length | j_call | clone_size | v_call | cdr3_nt | cdr3_aa
TRBD1 | 15 | TRBJ2-5 | - | TRBV5-1 | TGCGCCAGCAGCGACGGGAGGACAGGGGTTGAGACCCAGTACTTC | CASSDGRTGVETQYF
- | 15 | TRBJ1-3 | - | TRBV6-6 | TGTGCCAGCAGTTACCGATCGCGGACCGGAAACACCATATATTTT | CASSYRSRTGNTIYF
- | 14 | TRBJ2-1 | - | TRBV9 | TGTGCCAGCACCCCGAGGGCTAGCGACGGTGAGCAGTTCTTC | CASTPRASDGEQFF
- | 14 | TRBJ2-5 | - | TRBV18 | TGTGCCAGCTCACAGGGGGGACAGAGAAGGACCCAGTACTTC | CASSQGGQRRTQYF
TRBD1 | 15 | TRBJ2-1 | - | TRBV9 | TGTGCCAGCAGCGTAGGGGGACAGGAATTCAATGAGCAGTTCTTC | CASSVGGQEFNEQFF
- | 13 | TRBJ1-2 | - | TRBV6-9 | TGTGCCATAAACGTGGCGGTGGGCACTGGCTACACCTTC | CAINVAVGTGYTF
- | 13 | TRBJ1-5 | - | TRBV18 | TGTGCCAGCTCCCAAAACCTTAGGCAGCCCCAGCATTTT | CASSQNLRQPQHF
TRBD2 | 16 | TRBJ2-7 | once | TRBV5-1 | TGCGCCAGCAGCTTGGGTCCCCCTAGCGGGGGTAGAGAGCAGTACTTC | CASSLGPPSGGREQYF
- | 14 | TRBJ2-7 | - | TRBV7-8 | TGTGCCAGCAGCGTAGGGGGATTGTCGTACGAGCAGTACTTC | CASSVGGLSYEQYF
- | 13 | TRBJ1-2 | - | TRBV10-3 | TGTGCCATCAGTGAAGAAACTACCTATGGCTACACCTTC | CAISEETTYGYTF
- | 11 | TRBJ1-2 | - | TRBV7-2 | TGTGCCAGCAGCTTACCGAGGGGCTACACCTTC | CASSLPRGYTF
- | 15 | TRBJ2-7 | - | TRBV27 | TGTGCCAGCAGTCTGCACCGGGACGGCCCCTACGAGCAGTACTTC | CASSLHRDGPYEQYF